The table lists the clone carrying this TCR beta chain with a few counts. V lost 2 bases and J lost 8, with 12 bases in between. Germline V CDR1 and CDR2: SEHNR, FQNEAQ (reference sequence). The CDR3 consists of 14 residues. This sample is part of a study of beta chain features in type 1 diabetes. Study-wide context: Investigators examined roughly 99,000,000 sorted cells across all samples.

All of the isolated RNA was reverse transcribed, so expressed TCRB transcripts were sequenced. This table comes from immunoSEQ multiplex PCR, and its TCRdb copy is limited to in-frame clones, with some not included. There are some 150,000 clones in the sample; less than 8.5% occur only once, and more than 1.1% lies in the top ten. This clonotype originated in a woman aged 25 to 39 in good health. V and J are TRBV7-9 and TRBJ1-4; D is possibly TRBD1 (5 bases). The sample taken for sequencing was central memory CD4+ T cells from blood. The chain's CDR3 is CASSLIQGWEKLFF. CDR3 sequence (DNA): TGTGCCAGCAGCTTAATCCAGGGCTGGGAAAAACTGTTTTTT.